Below are 32 T cell receptor beta chains sequenced from a single sample in a study of shared clonotypes between healthy human individuals. Here immunoSEQ multiplex PCR was the method, and the copy in TCRdb shows in-frame clones only, minus some. Here the sample spans around 690,000 clones, 90% being singletons. The sequencing sample was made of memory CD8+ T cells from PBMCs. The subset here: CD45RO+ cells pooled with CCR7-negative TemRA cells. Source of these receptors: a man between 18 and 29 years old in good health. Some clones in this sample may be carry-over from other donors' samples.

The rearrangement joins TRBV5-6 to TRBJ2-7; perhaps TRBD2 as D (7 bases). CDR3 length equals 16 residues. Germline V gene lookup returns CDR1 SGHDT and CDR2 YYEEEE. The V gene lost 4 bases and the J gene lost 1 base, with 18 bases spanning the gap. CDR3 DNA sequence: TGTGCCAGCAGCCCTTCGGAAGGGAGGGGGTCCTACGAGCAGTACTTC. This translates into CASSPSEGRGSYEQYF.

The chain recombines TRBV4-1 with TRBJ2-7, with 12 nucleotides matching TRBD2. J gave up 4 bases and V 2 bases, and 6 bases lay outside the gene matches. This CDR3 has 16 amino acids. Germline CDR1 is MGHRA and CDR2 is YSYEKL. CDR3 loop: CASSQRLAGEGYEQYF. As DNA, the CDR3 is TGCGCCAGCAGCCAACGACTAGCGGGAGAAGGTTACGAGCAGTACTTC.

The rearrangement uses TRBV9 and TRBJ2-2; tentatively, D is TRBD2 (6 bases). V was trimmed by 1 base and J by 1 base, leaving 11 bases between them. This CDR3 comprises 16 residues. Looked up from germline, CDR1 is SGDLS and CDR2 is YYNGEE. The CDR3 sequence is CASSVRRDKNTGELFF. The CDR3 coding sequence is TGTGCCAGCAGCGTACGGCGGGATAAGAACACCGGGGAGCTGTTTTTT.

The gene calls are TRBV28 and TRBJ2-5; 11 bases line up with TRBD2. Germline V gene lookup returns CDR1 MDHEN and CDR2 SYDVKM. The CDR3 length is 17 residues. Losses at the gene ends were 2 bases for V and 1 base for J; bases not matched to a gene: 6. This CDR3 is CASSLLGTSGIQETQYF. In DNA, the CDR3 is TGTGCCAGCAGTTTACTAGGGACTAGCGGCATCCAAGAGACCCAGTACTTC. The full variable domain, in which reference TRBV28 and TRBJ2-5 provide the parts outside the CDR3, is DVKVTQSSRYLVKRTGEKVFLECVQDMDHENMFWYRQDPGLGLRLIYFSYDVKMKEKGDIPEGYSVSREKKERFSLILESASTNQTSMYLCASSLLGTSGIQETQYFGPGTRLLVL.

This chain connects TRBV7-3 to TRBJ2-1; either TRBD1 or TRBD2 may supply D (5 bases each). Trimming shortened V by 5 bases and J by 6 bases, and 14 bases separated the two germline ends. CDR1 and CDR2 (germline): SGHTA, FQGTGA. This CDR3 spans 14 amino acids. The CDR3 reads CASSGGGSVNEQFF. CDR3 in DNA: TGTGCCAGCAGCGGGGGTGGTAGCGTCAATGAGCAGTTCTTC.

The chain couples TRBV27 to TRBJ1-6; D is unresolved. The CDR3 is 16 residues long. The germline V gene has CDR1 MNHEY and CDR2 SMNVEV (reference sequence). With 4 bases removed from V and 4 bases from J, the gap between germline ends came to 14 bases. The CDR3 protein is CASSSRPGPYNSPLHF. DNA of the CDR3: TGTGCCAGCAGTTCCAGACCCGGGCCTTATAATTCACCCCTCCACTTT.

V and J are TRBV10-3 and TRBJ1-6; D is unclear. Germline V gene data show CDR1 as ENHRY and CDR2 as SYGVKD. V was clipped by 0 bases and J by 8 bases, with 11 bases between them. This CDR3 region has 15 residues. Written as DNA, the CDR3 is TGTGCCATCAGTGAGTCGCAGCTAGCGCATTCACCCCTCCACTTT. Its translation: CAISESQLAHSPLHF.

This chain joins TRBV28 and TRBJ2-7, with TRBD1 matching 12 bases. CDR3 length: 15 amino acids. Germline trimming cut 3 bases from V and 9 bases from J; bases unmatched to any gene: 9. Germline CDR1 is MDHEN and CDR2 is SYDVKM. The CDR3 bases are TGTGCCAGCAGTTTCGCCGGGACAGGGGGCGCCGGGCAGTACTTC. This gives the protein CASSFAGTGGAGQYF.

This chain connects TRBV6-6 to TRBJ2-3, with a tentative D call TRBD2 (6 bases). The CDR3 runs 14 residues. CDR1 and CDR2 (germline): MNHNY, SVGAGI (reference sequence). Trimming shortened V by 7 bases and J by 5 bases, and 16 bases separated the two germline ends. CDR3 region: CASMELARGDTQYF. The CDR3 nucleotides are TGTGCCAGCATGGAACTAGCCCGAGGAGATACGCAGTATTTT.

CDR3 residues: CASSLRPTPLYEQYF. CDR3 nucleotide sequence: TGTGCCAGCAGCTTAAGACCCACCCCCCTCTACGAGCAGTACTTC. This chain uses TRBV5-6 with TRBJ2-7; no definite D call. The CDR3 is 15 residues long. Looked up from germline, CDR1 is SGHDT and CDR2 is YYEEEE. Trimming took 2 bases from V and 3 from J, leaving 15 bases between them.

In this sample, this clone turned up once. The chain joins TRBV6-1 to TRBJ1-1; D is undetermined. Per the germline V gene, CDR1 is MNHNS and CDR2 is SASEGT. V lost 8 bases and J lost 0, with 13 bases in between. The CDR3 runs to 14 residues. In nucleotides, the CDR3 is TGTGCCAGCCACCAAGGGCTTATGAACACTGAAGCTTTCTTT. Protein: CASHQGLMNTEAFF.

The J gene is TRBJ1-2, the V gene TRBV7-3, with D maybe TRBD1 (5 bases). The CDR3 sequence is 16 residues long. From germline, CDR1 is SGHTA and CDR2 FQGTGA. V was trimmed by 6 bases and J by 7 bases, leaving 24 bases between them. CDR3 protein: CASSPATGPLLGGYTF. The CDR3 bases are TGTGCCAGCAGTCCGGCTACAGGTCCTCTATTAGGTGGCTACACCTTC.

The CDR3 DNA reads TGTGCCAGCTTGAATTTCTTCAACAGGGTGAACACTGAAGCTTTCTTT. Amino acids: CASLNFFNRVNTEAFF. This chain uses TRBV2 with TRBJ1-1; weak D call: TRBD1 (6 bases). CDR3 length: 16 amino acids. Germline CDR1 is SNHLY and CDR2 is FYNNEI. Trimming shortened V by 8 bases and J by 0 bases, and 19 bases separated the two germline ends.

V and J are TRBV10-3 and TRBJ2-7, with D possibly TRBD1 on 5 matching bases. Germline CDR1 reads ENHRY; CDR2 reads SYGVKD. V dropped 2 bases and J dropped 7 bases, with 21 bases sitting between them. The CDR3 covers 16 residues. The CDR3 DNA follows: TGTGCCATCAGTGAGCCACTGGCAGGGTTCCAAAGAGAGCAGTACTTC. As protein: CAISEPLAGFQREQYF.

Notes on this clone: This may come from a read error, since a much larger clone is one base off. The rearrangement joins TRBV5-6 to TRBJ2-7; 9 bases are shared with TRBD1. CDR3 length: 14 residues. Germline V CDR1 and CDR2: SGHDT, YYEEEE. Trimming cost V 4 bases and J 2 bases; bases outside gene matches: 4. CDR3 region: CASSIGTGTYEQYF. The CDR3, as DNA: TGTGCCAGCAGCATAGGGACAGGGACCTACGAGCAGTACTTC.

The V gene is TRBV2, the J gene TRBJ2-1, with 8 positions matching TRBD2. This CDR3 is 14 amino acids long. The J segment lost 7 bases and the V segment lost 5 bases, leaving 7 bases of the junction unmatched. Germline lookup yields CDR1 SNHLY and CDR2 FYNNEI. The CDR3 DNA reads as TGTGCCAGCAGTCCACACGGGACTAGAAATGAGCAGTTCTTC. This gives the protein CASSPHGTRNEQFF.

Written as DNA, the CDR3 is TGTGCCAGCAGCATTCGGACAGGGATACAGCCCCAGCATTTT. This sequence encodes CASSIRTGIQPQHF. The rearrangement links TRBV5-5 to TRBJ1-5; 8 positions match TRBD1. The trim removed 4 bases at V and 7 bases at J, leaving 7 bases unmatched. From germline, CDR1 is SGHKS and CDR2 YYEKEE (reference sequence). The CDR3 length is 14 residues.

The J gene is TRBJ2-5, the V gene TRBV29-1, with TRBD2 matching over 8 bases. With V trimmed by 4 bases and J by 7 bases, 8 bases remained unmatched. The germline gives CDR1 SQVTM, CDR2 ANQGSEA. This CDR3 comprises 13 residues. CDR3 residues: CSVASGPSGTQYF. CDR3 nucleotides: TGCAGCGTTGCTAGCGGGCCATCAGGGACCCAGTACTTC.

The V call is TRBV11-2, the J call TRBJ2-1, with 10 positions matching TRBD2. Germline V gene data show CDR1 as SGHAT and CDR2 as FQNNGV. The CDR3 is made up of 15 amino acids. V lost 3 bases, J lost 3 bases, and 2 bases stayed unmatched. The CDR3 DNA is TGTGCCAGCAGCTTCGTAGCGGGAGGCTACAATGAGCAGTTCTTC. Amino acid sequence: CASSFVAGGYNEQFF.

J is TRBJ2-2 and V is TRBV29-1, with D possibly TRBD2 on 5 matching bases. V dropped 6 bases and J dropped 3 bases, with 8 bases sitting between them. This CDR3 spans 12 amino acids. Germline V gene sequence: CDR1 SQVTM, CDR2 ANQGSEA. The CDR3 coding sequence is TGCAGCGTGGGAGCTGACACCGGGGAGCTGTTTTTT. It is translated as CSVGADTGELFF.

The chain combines TRBV4-3 with TRBJ1-2; maybe TRBD1 (6 bases). V was pared by 4 bases and J by 4 bases, with 10 bases between. Per germline, CDR1 LGHNA and CDR2 YSLEER. The CDR3 is 13 amino acids. The CDR3 region is CASSPDRSYGYTF. The CDR3 DNA sequence: TGCGCCAGCAGCCCGGACAGATCCTATGGCTACACCTTC.

The gene calls are TRBV6-4 and TRBJ2-1; possible D gene TRBD1, 6 bases. Looked up from germline, CDR1 is MRHNA and CDR2 is SNTAGT. V gave up 5 bases and J gave up 1 base, with 9 bases separating them. The length of the CDR3 is 14 residues. The CDR3 here is CASSPRGSYNEQFF. DNA of the CDR3: TGTGCCAGCAGTCCCAGGGGATCCTACAATGAGCAGTTCTTC.

The chain carries TRBV27 and TRBJ2-7; D not resolved. Germline CDR1 reads MNHEY; CDR2 reads SMNVEV (reference sequence). V lost 5 bases and J lost 3, with 14 bases in between. CDR3 length: 14 amino acids. The CDR3 loop is CASSPARAGYEQYF. CDR3 nucleotide sequence: TGTGCCAGCAGTCCCGCCCGAGCTGGCTACGAGCAGTACTTC.

A word on this clone: The sample carries other DNA sequences with the same CDR3. The J gene is TRBJ1-5, the V gene TRBV2; weak D call: TRBD1 (5 bases). The CDR3 loop spans 13 amino acids. V lost 3 bases to trimming and J lost 3 bases, with 6 bases between them. The germline V gene has CDR1 SNHLY and CDR2 FYNNEI. The DNA for the CDR3 is TGTGCCAGCAGTGACAGGGACAATCAGCCCCAGCATTTT. This encodes CASSDRDNQPQHF. Full variable domain (outside the CDR3, taken from reference TRBV2 and TRBJ1-5): EPEVTQTPSHQVTQMGQEVILRCVPISNHLYFYWYRQILGQKVEFLVSFYNNEISEKSEIFDDQFSVERPDGSNFTLKIRSTKLEDSAMYFCASSDRDNQPQHFGDGTRLSIL.

This clone was counted between two and nine times. The chain joins TRBV5-5 to TRBJ1-2, with 11 bases aligning to TRBD1. Germline V gene sequence: CDR1 SGHKS, CDR2 YYEKEE (reference sequence). V trimming: 0 bases; J trimming: 7 bases; junction bases outside the gene matches: 8. The CDR3 totals 16 residues. The CDR3 sequence: CASSLAGTGGVAGYTF. The CDR3 region has the DNA TGTGCCAGCAGCTTGGCAGGGACAGGGGGTGTGGCTGGCTACACCTTC.

The chain employs TRBV9 and TRBJ2-1; D unresolved. The CDR3 runs to 13 residues. Between the trimmed V and J ends, which lost 2 bases and 4 bases, there was a span of 7 bases. CDR1 and CDR2 (germline): SGDLS, YYNGEE. The CDR3 here is CASSVARYNEQFF. CDR3 nucleotides: TGTGCCAGCAGCGTGGCGAGATACAATGAGCAGTTCTTC.

V and J are TRBV27 and TRBJ2-7; 13 nucleotides align to TRBD2. With V trimmed by 3 bases and J by 4 bases, 6 bases remained unmatched. There are 16 residues in the CDR3. Germline-derived CDR1 and CDR2 are MNHEY and SMNVEV (reference sequence). CDR3 amino acids: CASSFRLAGGLYEQYF. For the CDR3, the DNA is TGTGCCAGCAGTTTTCGACTAGCGGGAGGTCTGTACGAGCAGTACTTC.

The rearrangement uses TRBV28 and TRBJ1-2, with D perhaps TRBD1 (6 bases). Per the germline V gene, CDR1 is MDHEN and CDR2 is SYDVKM. The V and J ends lost 2 bases and 4 bases respectively, with 11 bases between them. CDR3 length: 14 amino acids. The CDR3 spells CASSLGQPRYGYTF. The CDR3 DNA sequence: TGTGCCAGCAGTTTAGGACAGCCACGCTATGGCTACACCTTC.

The chain carries TRBV2 and TRBJ1-5; possibly TRBD1 for D (5 bases). Germline V gene sequence: CDR1 SNHLY, CDR2 FYNNEI. V was pared by 6 bases and J by 0 bases, with 12 bases between. The CDR3 contains 15 residues. The CDR3, as DNA: TGTGCCAGCAGATTTAGGGGAGGTAGCAATCAGCCCCAGCATTTT. It specifies CASRFRGGSNQPQHF.

This sequence joins TRBV5-6 and TRBJ2-1; no clear D gene. The CDR3 contains 14 residues. Germline-derived CDR1 and CDR2 are SGHDT and YYEEEE. With 6 bases removed from V and 7 bases from J, the gap between germline ends came to 17 bases. The CDR3 loop reads CASNVGYGRNEQFF. The CDR3 DNA reads TGTGCCAGCAACGTGGGGTACGGTAGGAATGAGCAGTTCTTC.

The V and J genes are TRBV5-1 and TRBJ2-4; D remains unclear. Germline-derived CDR1 and CDR2 are SGHRS and YFSETQ. The V end lost 1 base, the J end lost 5 bases, and 13 bases lay between the germline ends. There are 15 residues in the CDR3. The CDR3 loop reads CASSLTPASQNIQYF. The CDR3 region has the DNA TGCGCCAGCAGCTTGACCCCGGCCAGCCAAAACATTCAGTACTTC.

The CDR3 region is CASSYAVSVGGNTIYF. For the CDR3, the DNA is TGTGCCAGCAGTTACGCCGTCTCGGTGGGTGGAAACACCATATATTTT. The chain recombines TRBV6-6 with TRBJ1-3; D is undetermined. V lost 2 bases to trimming and J lost 3 bases, with 14 bases between them. This CDR3 comprises 16 residues. Germline CDR1 MNHNY, CDR2 SVGAGI (reference sequence).